The following is a T cell receptor (beta chain) sequence with its context. Its antigen is not identified. This sample was included in a study of T cells expressing NK-cell markers. TCRdb reprocessed the 5' RACE reads, keeping one entry per CDR3 protein, no DNA. The table lists about 410,000 distinct CDR3 sequences. This CDR3 has 14 amino acids. CDR1 and CDR2 (germline): SGHTA, FQGNSA. Findings and caveats of the study: As a fraction of CD8+ T cells, dominant NKG2C+ clonotypes reached about 1.0-8% in about six donors.

The sequenced material came from blood T cells: a sorted CD56 or NKG2C T cell subset, CD4+ or CD8+ T cells, or bulk PBMC T cells (not recorded which). This chain uses TRBV7-2 with TRBJ1-2; TCRdb proposes TRBD1, but this gene call is untestable without DNA. The sequence derives from a woman aged 50 to 65 in good health. CDR3 amino acids: CASSRRQVNYGYTF.